This T cell receptor beta chain is drawn from a study of neurological immune-mediated disorders. Synthesis of cDNA was carried out by template-switch 5'RACE. The reaction used 10-nucleotide random UMIs. TCRdb reprocessed the 5' RACE reads with MiXCR, giving one entry per CDR3 protein. This sample has over 11,000 distinct CDR3 sequences, with 7% found just once. The CDR3 totals 13 residues. Germline lookup yields CDR1 SGHDN and CDR2 FVKESK. The V and J ends lost 4 bases and 2 bases respectively, with 9 bases between them. The study drew its healthy controls from blood bank volunteers in Maryland, USA. There were approximately 1.1 million CD4+ or CD8+ T cells used in the sorted libraries. This clonotype was detected many times.

Sequenced sample: CD8+ T cells from blood. This sequence joins TRBV14 and TRBJ2-7; D possibly corresponds to TRBD1 (5 bases). The TCR was taken from a middle-aged woman in good health. The CDR3 loop is CASSLDTTYEQYF. The CDR3 DNA is TGTGCCAGCAGCCTGGACACTACCTACGAGCAGTACTTC.